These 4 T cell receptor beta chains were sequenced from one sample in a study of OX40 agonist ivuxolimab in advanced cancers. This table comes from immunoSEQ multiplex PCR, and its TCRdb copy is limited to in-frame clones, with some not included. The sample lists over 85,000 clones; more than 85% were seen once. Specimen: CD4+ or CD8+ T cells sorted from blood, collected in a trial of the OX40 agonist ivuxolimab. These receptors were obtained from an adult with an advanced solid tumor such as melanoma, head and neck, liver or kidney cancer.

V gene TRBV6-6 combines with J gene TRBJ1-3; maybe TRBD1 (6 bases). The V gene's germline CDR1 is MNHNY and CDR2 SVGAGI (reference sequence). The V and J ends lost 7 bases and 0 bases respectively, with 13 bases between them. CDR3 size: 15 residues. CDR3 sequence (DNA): TGTGCCAGCATTATGGACAGAAACTCTGGAAACACCATATATTTT. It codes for CASIMDRNSGNTIYF.

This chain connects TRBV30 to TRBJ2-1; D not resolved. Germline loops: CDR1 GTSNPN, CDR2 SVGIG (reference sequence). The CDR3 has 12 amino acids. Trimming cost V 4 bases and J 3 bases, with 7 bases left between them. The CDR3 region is CAWTSNYNEQFF. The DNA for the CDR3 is TGTGCCTGGACTAGTAACTACAATGAGCAGTTCTTC.

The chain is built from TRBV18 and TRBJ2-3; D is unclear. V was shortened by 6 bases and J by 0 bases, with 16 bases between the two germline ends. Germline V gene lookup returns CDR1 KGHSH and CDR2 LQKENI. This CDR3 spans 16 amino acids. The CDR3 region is CASSLHHGESTDTQYF. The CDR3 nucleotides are TGTGCCAGCTCCCTACACCACGGAGAAAGCACAGATACGCAGTATTTT.

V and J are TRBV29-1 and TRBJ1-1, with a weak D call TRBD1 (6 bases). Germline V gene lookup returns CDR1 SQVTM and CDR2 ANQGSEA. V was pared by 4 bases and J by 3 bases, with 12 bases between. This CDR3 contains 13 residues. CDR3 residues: CSVVRGADTEAFF. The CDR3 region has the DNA TGCAGCGTTGTTCGGGGGGCGGACACTGAAGCTTTCTTT. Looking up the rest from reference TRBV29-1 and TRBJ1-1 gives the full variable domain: SAVISQKPSRDICQRGTSLTIQCQVDSQVTMMFWYRQQPGQSLTLIATANQGSEATYESGFVIDKFPISRPNLTFSTLTVSNMSPEDSSIYLCSVVRGADTEAFFGQGTRLTVV.